This T cell receptor beta chain is from a study of shared clonotypes between healthy human individuals. V was trimmed by 0 bases and J by 2 bases, leaving 8 bases between them. The germline gives CDR1 MNHEY, CDR2 SVGAGI. The CDR3 loop spans 14 amino acids. Sequencing used immunoSEQ multiplex PCR; TCRdb keeps in-frame clones, though not all of them. This sample has hundreds of thousands of clones, with 90% to 96% found just once. The V and J genes are TRBV6-5 and TRBJ2-7; D remains ambiguous. This clonotype originated in a woman aged 30 to 39 in good health. Sequencing was done on a sample of naive CD4+ T cells sorted from blood. Subset described: CD45RA+ positively selected. The CDR3 DNA sequence: TGTGCCAGCAGTTACTCTTTAGAGGCCTACGAGCAGTACTTC. As protein: CASSYSLEAYEQYF.